This T cell receptor (beta chain) is drawn from a study of T-cell reconstitution after alpha-beta-depleted transplantation in children. Regarding the study as a whole: One year post-transplant, T-cell counts and diversity were largely derived from T cells produced anew. Surviving recipient cells, namely T cells and thymic progenitors, were the source of high day-60 TCRbeta diversity in some patients. The study reportedly traced alpha-beta T cells about two months after transplant to several hundred expanded graft clones.

This clonotype was observed many times. Its antigen is as yet unknown. Germline-derived CDR1 and CDR2 are DFQATT and SNEGSKA (reference sequence). This CDR3 is 15 amino acids long. V was clipped by 1 base and J by 2 bases, with 13 bases between them. Researchers prepared the TCRbeta library using unique molecular identifiers, the study reports. MiXCR, applied by TCRdb to the PCR reads, yields one record per CDR3 protein. The sample includes 120,000 or so distinct CDR3 sequences, more than 20% seen only once; the top ten take 10% to 13%. The chain has TRBV20-1 and TRBJ2-3; TRBD1 is a possible D gene (6 bases). This specimen was PBMCs, mostly from graft donor cells, taken 180 days after TCRalphabeta/CD19-depleted stem cell transplant. The sequence derives from a male patient aged 2 to 9 who had a stem cell transplant for chronic granulomatous disease, so the T cells may come from the graft donor. The CDR3 protein is CSARGDTPFTDTQYF. CDR3 bases: TGCAGTGCTAGAGGGGACACTCCCTTCACAGATACGCAGTATTTT.